Listed below are T cell receptor beta chains from one sample, sequenced in a study of blood T cells in healthy people across ages. TCRdb called the 5' RACE reads again in MiXCR, with one record for every CDR3 protein. The sample consists of around 1,700,000 distinct CDR3 sequences, 28% of them appearing once. Sequencing was performed on blood. The source of these receptors is a woman in her twenties or thirties in good health. Both conserved end residues are part of each CDR3. Each record gives: V gene, clone size, D gene, J gene, CDR3 DNA, CDR3 protein. D genes are given only for firm matches. Size is stated for part of the rows, as once, few or many counts, or as a class when the clone is expanded.

>TRBV28|few|.|TRBJ2-6
TGTGCCAGCAGATCGGAACAGGGGGGGGCTGGGGCCAACGTCCTGACTTTC
CASRSEQGGAGANVLTF
>TRBV11-2|.|TRBD2|TRBJ2-2
TGTGCCAGCAGCTTCGAGGGACTAGCTCCCACCGGGGAGCTGTTTTTT
CASSFEGLAPTGELFF
>TRBV7-9|.|.|TRBJ2-3
TGTGCCAGCAGCTTAAGTACGGACAGCACAGATACGCAGTATTTT
CASSLSTDSTDTQYF
>TRBV7-2|few|.|TRBJ2-1
TGTGCCAGCAGTTACAGCGGGCGGTTGGATGAGCAGTTCTTC
CASSYSGRLDEQFF
>TRBV20-1|few|TRBD1|TRBJ1-5
TGCAGTGGACCGGCACTGACAGGGAGCAATCAGCCCCAGCATTTT
CSGPALTGSNQPQHF
>TRBV3-1|.|.|TRBJ2-1
TGTGCCAGCAGTGAAGGGGCGGGGGCTAGCTACAATGAGCAGTTCTTC
CASSEGAGASYNEQFF
>TRBV25-1|few|.|TRBJ1-2
TGTGCCAGCAGTGACCCCATGGGCAATCACTATGGCTACACCTTC
CASSDPMGNHYGYTF
>TRBV6-2/TRBV6-3|many|.|TRBJ2-7
TGTGCCAGCAGTTATCCCCTTAGTGGGAGTGACGAGCAGTACTTC
CASSYPLSGSDEQYF
>TRBV5-5|few|.|TRBJ1-1
TGTGCCAGCAGCTTGGGGGGTGAGAGTGCTGAAGCTTTCTTT
CASSLGGESAEAFF
>TRBV20-1|many|.|TRBJ2-5
TGCAGTGCTAGGCGGAGGGGATCGGTGACCCAGTACTTC
CSARRRGSVTQYF
>TRBV29-1|few|.|TRBJ1-1
TGCAGCGTTGCTAGGGGTGGAAGCACTGAAGCTTTCTTT
CSVARGGSTEAFF
>TRBV6-5|.|TRBD2|TRBJ2-1
TGTGCCAGCAGTCGATCTAGCGGGGCAGACAATGAGCAGTTCTTC
CASSRSSGADNEQFF
>TRBV20-1|.|TRBD2|TRBJ2-1
TGCAGTGCTAGGGAGCCTAGCGGAGGGAATGAGCAGTTCTTC
CSAREPSGGNEQFF
>TRBV20-1|few|.|TRBJ1-6
TGCAGTGCTACGCCGAGTGGGGGAAGGTCACCCCTCCACTTT
CSATPSGGRSPLHF
>TRBV27|few|.|TRBJ2-1
TGTGCCAGCAGTTTAGCATCAGCAGATAATGAGCAGTTCTTC
CASSLASADNEQFF
>TRBV11-2|.|TRBD1|TRBJ2-7
TGTGCCAGCAGCTTAGTAGGGGGGACAGGGAACGAGCAGTACTTC
CASSLVGGTGNEQYF
>TRBV20-1|few|.|TRBJ2-7
TGCAGTGCTAGAGTTGGTCAGGGCGAGCAGTACTTC
CSARVGQGEQYF
>TRBV5-1|few|.|TRBJ1-1
TGCGCCAGCAAAATAGGATTGAACACTGAAGCTTTCTTT
CASKIGLNTEAFF
>TRBV5-1|many|.|TRBJ1-1
TGTGCCAGCAGCTTAGTGGGGGACACTGAAGCTTTCTTT
CASSLVGDTEAFF
>TRBV27|few|.|TRBJ2-5
TGTGCCAGCAGTCCCCAAGTTTGGGAGACCCAGTACTTC
CASSPQVWETQYF